Below, 20 T cell receptor beta chains from the same sample are listed, as sequenced in a study of T cell responses to AZD1222 COVID-19 vaccine. Data came from immunoSEQ multiplex PCR; TCRdb stores just in-frame clones and leaves some out. The sample lists some 18,000 clones, about four fifths seen once, with 21% in the top ten. The sequenced sample was peripheral blood, obtained 28 days after the second AZD1222 dose. These receptors were taken from an adult who received the AZD1222 COVID-19 vaccine.

The chain joins TRBV3-1 (or the pseudogene TRBV3-2) to TRBJ1-5, with D tentatively TRBD1 (5 bases). This CDR3 region has 16 residues. Germline V gene sequence: CDR1 LGHDT, CDR2 YNNKEL (reference sequence). The V end lost 0 bases, the J end lost 9 bases, and 18 bases lay between the germline ends. CDR3 in DNA: TGTGCCAGCAGCCAAGATCTAAAGTCCAGGGTTGTGCCCCAGCATTTT. Its protein product is CASSQDLKSRVVPQHF.

This chain connects TRBV29-1 to TRBJ2-1; D not resolved. The CDR3 length is 14 residues. V lost 4 bases to trimming and J lost 0 bases, with 10 bases between them. CDR1 SQVTM and CDR2 ANQGSEA come from the germline V gene. The CDR3 is CSVAGDSSYNEQFF. The CDR3 nucleotides read TGCAGCGTTGCCGGTGATTCCTCCTACAATGAGCAGTTCTTC.

This clone was seen a handful of times. The chain is built from TRBV5-5 and TRBJ1-1, with 8 bases aligning to TRBD1. Germline lookup yields CDR1 SGHKS and CDR2 YYEKEE (reference sequence). V lost 4 bases and J lost 5; bases outside the gene matches: 10. The CDR3 has 15 residues. The CDR3 protein is CASSTGQGWYTEAFF. The CDR3 DNA sequence: TGTGCCAGCAGCACCGGACAGGGATGGTATACTGAAGCTTTCTTT.

The rearrangement uses TRBV4-3 and TRBJ2-7; D is ambiguous. Between the trimmed V and J ends, which lost 1 base and 1 base, there was a span of 11 bases. The CDR3 has 15 residues. Germline loops: CDR1 LGHNA, CDR2 YSLEER. The CDR3 here is CASSQVGLGSYEQYF. The CDR3 DNA reads TGCGCCAGCAGCCAAGTGGGATTGGGATCCTACGAGCAGTACTTC.

The chain employs TRBV19 and TRBJ2-7; TRBD2 matches at 11 bases. V was clipped by 2 bases and J by 12 bases; unmatched bases: 12. There are 15 residues in the CDR3. CDR1 LNHDA and CDR2 SQIVND come from the germline V gene (reference sequence). CDR3 sequence reads: CASSISGTSGLRLYF. As DNA, the CDR3 is TGTGCCAGTAGTATATCGGGGACTAGCGGTTTACGACTGTACTTC.

This clone has only one observation. V and J are TRBV4-2 and TRBJ1-1, with 8 nucleotides matching TRBD1. J was trimmed by 5 bases and V by 3 bases; bases with no gene match: 8. This CDR3 spans 15 amino acids. CDR1 and CDR2 (germline): LGHNA, YNFKEQ. This chain's CDR3 is CASSQADREGTEAFF. CDR3 DNA sequence: TGTGCCAGCAGCCAGGCGGACAGGGAGGGGACTGAAGCTTTCTTT.

The rearrangement links TRBV7-7 to TRBJ2-1; D unclear. V was trimmed by 3 bases and J by 9 bases, leaving 21 bases between them. Germline-derived CDR1 and CDR2 are SSHAT and FNYEAQ (reference sequence). This CDR3 has 16 residues. CDR3 in DNA: TGTGCCAGCAGCTTGGATTTCCCGCAGGCGCGAGGTGAGCAGTTCTTC. Residues: CASSLDFPQARGEQFF.

This sequence joins TRBV30 and TRBJ2-1, with D unclear. The CDR3 runs 13 residues. Trimming removed 2 bases at V and 14 bases at J, with 19 bases between. Per the germline V gene, CDR1 is GTSNPN and CDR2 is SVGIG (reference sequence). The CDR3 region has the DNA TGTGCCTGGAGTATGTCCCCCTTTGAACTCAAGTTCTTC. Translation: CAWSMSPFELKFF.

V usage is TRBV5-8 and J usage is TRBJ2-7, with TRBD1 as a possible D gene (6 bases). Trimming removed 2 bases from V and 5 bases from J, with 20 bases in between. This CDR3 comprises 16 residues. Germline CDR1 reads SGHTS; CDR2 reads YDEGEE. CDR3 amino acids: CASSFGGRDNLNEQYF. CDR3 sequence (DNA): TGTGCCAGCAGCTTTGGGGGCAGGGATAACCTAAACGAGCAGTACTTC.

This sequence joins TRBV19 and TRBJ1-2; 9 bases fit TRBD1. The V gene's germline CDR1 is LNHDA and CDR2 SQIVND (reference sequence). Trimming took 4 bases from V and 5 from J; bases not matched to a gene: 8. The CDR3 has 15 residues. CDR3 nucleotides: TGTGCCAGTAGTACACCGGGACAGGGAATGTATGGCTACACCTTC. This codes for CASSTPGQGMYGYTF.

The chain recombines TRBV12-3 or TRBV12-4 with TRBJ1-2; D gene ambiguous. V lost 3 bases and J 13 bases, leaving 12 bases between the germline ends. The CDR3 consists of 11 residues. The chain's CDR3 is CASSLGHSCTF. CDR3 sequence (DNA): TGTGCCAGCAGTTTGGGCCATTCTTGCACCTTC.

This chain links TRBV7-6 with TRBJ1-1; 11 nucleotides agree with TRBD1. Germline-derived CDR1 and CDR2 are SGHVS and FNYEAQ. This CDR3 contains 14 residues. J lost 4 bases, V lost 3 bases, and 1 base had no gene match. As DNA, the CDR3 is TGTGCCAGCAGCTTCGGGACAGGGGGCACTGAAGCTTTCTTT. This encodes CASSFGTGGTEAFF. Combining the CDR3 with reference TRBV7-6 and TRBJ1-1 gives the whole variable domain GAGVSQSPRYKVTKRGQDVALRCDPISGHVSLYWYRQALGQGPEFLTYFNYEAQQDKSGLPNDRFSAERPEGSISTLTIQRTEQRDSAMYRCASSFGTGGTEAFFGQGTRLTVV.

The chain couples TRBV7-2 to TRBJ2-7; 8 nucleotides match TRBD1. The trim removed 5 bases at V and 4 bases at J, leaving 10 bases unmatched. The CDR3 sequence is 15 residues long. From germline, CDR1 is SGHTA and CDR2 FQGNSA. DNA for the CDR3: TGTGCCAGCAGCCAAGCCGGGACAGGAATTTACGAGCAGTACTTC. Protein sequence: CASSQAGTGIYEQYF.

This chain joins TRBV3-1 (or the pseudogene TRBV3-2) and TRBJ1-1; D gene unclear. CDR1 and CDR2 (germline): LGHDT, YNNKEL (reference sequence). This CDR3 comprises 13 residues. V was pared by 0 bases and J by 10 bases, with 12 bases between. The CDR3 DNA is TGTGCCAGCAGCCAAGAGATCCAATCGGTAGCTTTCTTT. This sequence encodes CASSQEIQSVAFF.

This chain connects TRBV28 to TRBJ1-2, with 7 bases identical to TRBD1. Germline V gives CDR1 MDHEN, CDR2 SYDVKM. With V trimmed by 5 bases and J by 4 bases, 4 bases remained unmatched. The CDR3 spans 13 residues. This chain's CDR3 is CASSLQGSYGYTF. The CDR3 DNA follows: TGTGCCAGCAGTCTACAGGGGAGCTATGGCTACACCTTC.

The V call is TRBV11-2, the J call TRBJ2-1; 11 positions agree with TRBD1. Germline-derived CDR1 and CDR2 are SGHAT and FQNNGV. The CDR3 runs to 18 residues. V dropped 4 bases and J dropped 13; count of bases not matched to a gene: 21. CDR3 coding DNA: TGTGCCAGCAGCTCCGCAGGGACAGGGGGGGACCTTTTAAGATTCCAGTTCTTC. Protein sequence: CASSSAGTGGDLLRFQFF.

The table lists this clone with a count of one. The J gene is TRBJ2-1, the V gene TRBV7-9; TRBD2 matches 8 bases. V gave up 5 bases and J gave up 13 bases; unmatched junction bases: 10. The CDR3 contains 13 residues. CDR1 is SEHNR, CDR2 FQNEAQ, per germline (reference sequence). CDR3 sequence: CASSALVGLAQFF. For the CDR3, the DNA is TGTGCCAGCAGCGCTCTAGTTGGACTAGCTCAGTTCTTC.

The rearrangement links TRBV3-1 (or the pseudogene TRBV3-2) to TRBJ1-2; the match to TRBD1 covers 7 bases. V was pared by 4 bases and J by 8 bases, with 16 bases of the junction left unmatched. This CDR3 contains 16 residues. In germline, CDR1 is LGHDT, CDR2 YNNKEL (reference sequence). The CDR3 region is CASSPNPGQPPPGYTF. The CDR3 DNA reads TGTGCCAGCAGCCCTAATCCGGGACAGCCACCGCCGGGCTACACCTTC.

The CDR3 here is CASSRDSPNYGYTF. The CDR3 DNA reads as TGTGCCAGCAGTAGGGACTCTCCTAACTATGGCTACACCTTC. The rearrangement joins TRBV6-5 to TRBJ1-2; D is possibly TRBD1 (5 bases). V was cut by 5 bases and J by 0 bases, with 10 bases left in between. Germline V gives CDR1 MNHEY, CDR2 SVGAGI. The CDR3 is made up of 14 amino acids.

V is TRBV5-1 and J is TRBJ1-2, with unresolved D. Germline V lookup: CDR1 SGHRS, CDR2 YFSETQ. The CDR3 loop spans 14 amino acids. V was trimmed by 0 bases and J by 0 bases, leaving 6 bases between them. CDR3 amino acids: CASSLDRSNYGYTF. DNA of the CDR3: TGCGCCAGCAGCTTGGACAGATCTAACTATGGCTACACCTTC.